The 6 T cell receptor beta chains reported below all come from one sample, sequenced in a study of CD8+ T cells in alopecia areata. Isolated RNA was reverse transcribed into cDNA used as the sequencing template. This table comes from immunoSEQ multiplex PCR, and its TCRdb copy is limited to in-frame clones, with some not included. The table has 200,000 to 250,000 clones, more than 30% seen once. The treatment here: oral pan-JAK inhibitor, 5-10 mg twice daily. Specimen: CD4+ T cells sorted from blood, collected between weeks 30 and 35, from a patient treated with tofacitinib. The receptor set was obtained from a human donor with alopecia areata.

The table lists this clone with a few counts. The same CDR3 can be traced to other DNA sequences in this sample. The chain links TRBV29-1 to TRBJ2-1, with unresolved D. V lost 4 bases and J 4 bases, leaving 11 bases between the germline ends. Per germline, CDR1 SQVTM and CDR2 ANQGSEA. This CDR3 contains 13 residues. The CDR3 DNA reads TGCAGCGTTGGCCCCTCGGGTTACAATGAGCAGTTCTTC. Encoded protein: CSVGPSGYNEQFF.

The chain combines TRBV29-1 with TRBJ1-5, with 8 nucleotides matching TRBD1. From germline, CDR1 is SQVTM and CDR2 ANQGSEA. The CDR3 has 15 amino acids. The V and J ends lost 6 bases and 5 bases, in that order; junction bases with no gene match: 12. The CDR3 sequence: CSVTMVTGEDQPQHF. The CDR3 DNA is TGCAGCGTCACAATGGTGACAGGGGAGGATCAGCCCCAGCATTTT.

CDR3 sequence reads: CASRSGGTNTGELFF. CDR3 DNA sequence: TGTGCCAGCAGGTCGGGGGGGACGAACACCGGGGAGCTGTTTTTT. The J gene is TRBJ2-2, the V gene TRBV6-5; TRBD2 aligns across 8 bases. Germline assignment: CDR1 MNHEY and CDR2 SVGAGI. V trimming: 6 bases; J trimming: 0 bases; junction bases outside the gene matches: 3. The CDR3 consists of 15 residues.

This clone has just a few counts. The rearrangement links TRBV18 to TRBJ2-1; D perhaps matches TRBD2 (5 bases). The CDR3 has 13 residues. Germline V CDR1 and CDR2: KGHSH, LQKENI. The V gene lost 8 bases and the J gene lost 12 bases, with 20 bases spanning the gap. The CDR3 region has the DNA TGTGCCAGCCGCATAGCTAATCGGGGTTGGCAGTTCTTC. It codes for CASRIANRGWQFF.

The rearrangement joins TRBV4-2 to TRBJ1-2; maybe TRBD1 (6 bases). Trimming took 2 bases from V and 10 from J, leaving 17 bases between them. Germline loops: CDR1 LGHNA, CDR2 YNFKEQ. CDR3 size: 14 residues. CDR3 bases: TGTGCCAGCAGCCAATTCTGGGGGGCGCAGGTCTACACCTTC. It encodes CASSQFWGAQVYTF.

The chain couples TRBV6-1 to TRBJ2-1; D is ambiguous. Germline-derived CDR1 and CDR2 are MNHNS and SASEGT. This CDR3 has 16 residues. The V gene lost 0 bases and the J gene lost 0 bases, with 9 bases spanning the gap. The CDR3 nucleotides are TGTGCCAGCAGTGAAGCCTACATGAGCTCCTACAATGAGCAGTTCTTC. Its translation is CASSEAYMSSYNEQFF.